Here is one TCR beta chain with its context. Described time point: patch test 3, about 24 weeks after DPC sensitization. The treatment: therapeutic diphenylcyclopropenone sensitization with weekly scalp DPC. The study drew its donors from alopecia patients who were 18 to 70 years old and suitable for DPC. There are 13 residues in the CDR3. Trimming cost V 3 bases and J 4 bases; bases outside gene matches: 3. Germline V CDR1 and CDR2: DFQATT, SNEGSKA (reference sequence). The data derive from a study of human T cells and chemical hapten exposure. Via MiXCR, TCRdb re-called the RACE reads, giving one row per CDR3 protein. This table holds roughly 53,000 distinct CDR3 sequences, about 10% found once.

The source is a woman in her forties with alopecia areata. Some clones in this sample may be carry-over from other donors' samples. This specimen was whole blood, taken in connection with sensitization to the hapten diphenylcyclopropenone (DPC). The J gene is TRBJ2-1, the V gene TRBV20-1; 7 nucleotides agree with TRBD2. In DNA form, the CDR3 reads TGCAGTGCTAGCGGGGGGTTATACAATGAGCAGTTCTTC. Protein product: CSASGGLYNEQFF.